A single sample is the source of the 15 T cell receptor beta chains below, sequenced in a study of response to subunit inactivated influenza vaccine. One entry per CDR3 protein results from TCRdb running MiXCR on the RT-PCR reads. The table has about 520,000 distinct CDR3 sequences, 25% seen once; the top ten hold approximately 1.9%. Specimen: CD4+ T cells sorted from PBMCs, collected 4 to 6 days after vaccination. These receptors were collected from a man aged 50 or older who received an inactivated influenza vaccine.

This clonotype was picked up a small number of times. The chain couples TRBV20-1 to TRBJ2-5, with 9 bases aligning to TRBD2. Trimming cost V 6 bases and J 4 bases; bases outside gene matches: 9. Per the germline V gene, CDR1 is DFQATT and CDR2 is SNEGSKA (reference sequence). The CDR3 length is 14 residues. CDR3 bases: TGCAGTGCCCGAGGCGGGGGGGCCCTAGAGACCCAGTACTTC. Amino acids: CSARGGGALETQYF.

This sequence joins TRBV6-1 and TRBJ2-7; 7 bases map to TRBD2. Losses at the gene ends were 5 bases for V and 0 bases for J; bases not matched to a gene: 7. The CDR3 has 15 amino acids. Germline-derived CDR1 and CDR2 are MNHNS and SASEGT. CDR3 sequence reads: CASSPGTTSSYEQYF. The CDR3 DNA follows: TGTGCCAGCAGTCCCGGGACTACCAGCTCCTACGAGCAGTACTTC.

The chain joins TRBV20-1 to TRBJ1-4, with D unresolved. The germline V gene encodes CDR1 DFQATT and CDR2 SNEGSKA (reference sequence). This CDR3 has 15 amino acids. Trimming cost V 5 bases and J 0 bases, with 13 bases left between them. The CDR3 loop is CSAGDGVATNEKLFF. Written as DNA, the CDR3 is TGCAGTGCTGGGGATGGGGTTGCAACTAATGAAAAACTGTTTTTT.

J is TRBJ2-4 and V is TRBV6-1; a weak D match, TRBD2 (5 bases). V lost 1 base, J lost 7 bases, and 8 bases lay in between. The CDR3 has 13 amino acids. CDR1 and CDR2 (germline): MNHNS, SASEGT. CDR3 residues: CASSEVGGNIQYF. CDR3 DNA: TGTGCCAGCAGTGAAGTCGGCGGGAACATTCAGTACTTC.

The CDR3 loop reads CASRERAGELFF. The CDR3 DNA sequence: TGTGCCAGCAGAGAACGGGCCGGGGAGCTGTTTTTT. The chain has TRBV12-3 or TRBV12-4 and TRBJ2-2; no firm D call. The CDR3 spans 12 residues. Trimming took 6 bases from V and 6 from J, leaving 8 bases between them.

This rearrangement joins TRBV11-2 to TRBJ2-3; 7 bases match TRBD2. Trimming at V came to 3 bases and at J to 8 bases, leaving 11 bases not matched to a gene. Germline V lookup: CDR1 SGHAT, CDR2 FQNNGV. The CDR3 has 15 amino acids. This CDR3 is CASSFDWGGFGTQYF. CDR3 nucleotides: TGTGCCAGCAGCTTCGACTGGGGGGGTTTCGGTACGCAGTATTTT. Supplemented by reference TRBV11-2 and TRBJ2-3, the full variable domain reads EAGVAQSPRYKIIEKRQSVAFWCNPISGHATLYWYQQILGQGPKLLIQFQNNGVVDDSQLPKDRFSAERLKGVDSTLKIQPAKLEDSAVYLCASSFDWGGFGTQYFGPGTRLTVL.

This clonotype was observed a few times. The V gene is TRBV29-1, the J gene TRBJ2-1; the D gene is possibly TRBD2 (6 bases). Trimming took off 7 bases at V and 10 bases at J, with 11 bases between the two ends. This CDR3 contains 10 residues. Germline values: CDR1 SQVTM, CDR2 ANQGSEA. The CDR3 loop reads CSGGDWEQFF. DNA of the CDR3: TGCAGCGGTGGGGACTGGGAGCAGTTCTTC.

The J gene is TRBJ2-3, the V gene TRBV5-1; 11 bases fit TRBD2. Germline CDR1 reads SGHRS; CDR2 reads YFSETQ. The V gene end was trimmed by 1 base and the J gene end by 0 bases; junction bases not matched to a gene: 4. This CDR3 has 17 residues. CDR3 nucleotides: TGCGCCAGCAGCTTGAGCCTAGCGGGGGGAAGCACAGATACGCAGTATTTT. This codes for CASSLSLAGGSTDTQYF.

This clonotype was detected many times. The rearrangement links TRBV7-2 to TRBJ2-3, with 9 nucleotides matching TRBD2. Unmatched junction bases numbered 0, after V lost 6 bases and J lost 5 bases. There are 12 residues in the CDR3. The germline V gene encodes CDR1 SGHTA and CDR2 FQGNSA. The CDR3 region has the DNA TGTGCCAGCAGTAGCGGGAGAGATACGCAGTATTTT. Translated: CASSSGRDTQYF.

The chain has TRBV9 and TRBJ1-4; 8 bases agree with TRBD1. The V and J ends lost 3 bases and 4 bases, in that order; junction bases with no gene match: 5. CDR1 is SGDLS and CDR2 is YYNGEE in the germline V gene. The CDR3 consists of 15 residues. This CDR3 reads CASSAGGTGNEKLFF. CDR3 nucleotide sequence: TGTGCCAGCAGCGCCGGGGGGACAGGTAATGAAAAACTGTTTTTT.

This clonotype was observed many times. V gene TRBV6-2 or TRBV6-3 combines with J gene TRBJ2-3; 9 bases fit TRBD2. With V trimmed by 6 bases and J by 4 bases, 8 bases remained unmatched. Per germline, CDR1 MNHEY and CDR2 SVGEGT. The CDR3 runs 15 residues. Here the CDR3 reads CASRLSGSSPDTQYF. CDR3 bases: TGTGCCAGCAGGCTTAGCGGGAGCTCCCCAGATACGCAGTATTTT.

This chain uses TRBV10-2 with TRBJ2-7, with D uncertain. V was pared by 3 bases and J by 2 bases, with 14 bases between. The CDR3 runs 15 residues. CDR1 is WSHSY and CDR2 is SAAADI in the germline V gene. CDR3 sequence: CASSENWGRAYEQYF. DNA for the CDR3: TGCGCCAGCAGTGAAAACTGGGGTCGAGCCTACGAGCAGTACTTC.

The chain uses TRBV24-1 and TRBJ2-1, with D maybe TRBD1 (6 bases). The CDR3 has 16 residues. V gave up 9 bases and J gave up 0 bases, with 17 bases separating them. Germline values: CDR1 KGHDR, CDR2 SFDVKD. The chain's CDR3 is CATQGQDSSSYNEQFF. The CDR3 DNA follows: TGTGCCACCCAGGGGCAGGACAGTAGCTCCTACAATGAGCAGTTCTTC.

This clonotype was observed a handful of times. The chain links TRBV5-1 to TRBJ2-5; D remains ambiguous. CDR1 is SGHRS, CDR2 YFSETQ, per germline. Trimming cost V 4 bases and J 7 bases, with 11 bases left between them. The CDR3 consists of 12 residues. For the CDR3, the DNA is TGCGCCAGCAGCCCCCTCGGCTGGACCCAGTACTTC. Amino acid sequence: CASSPLGWTQYF.

This rearrangement joins TRBV5-1 to TRBJ2-7; 10 bases agree with TRBD2. Germline V CDR1 and CDR2: SGHRS, YFSETQ. The CDR3 is 17 residues long. J lost 0 bases, V lost 1 base, and 7 bases had no gene match. The CDR3 region has the DNA TGCGCCAGCAGCTTGAGGGTTACTAGCGGGGACTCCTACGAGCAGTACTTC. This codes for CASSLRVTSGDSYEQYF.